This T cell receptor (beta chain) emerged from a study of blood T cell repertoires in COVID-19. In the study overall: Researchers got acute and convalescent COVID-19 samples from the United States, Italy and Spain. In each case, the material was cDNA or gDNA derived from T cells, B-cell-depleted T cells, or PBMCs.

Original handling: Estimated nucleated cell counts came from reference gene primer amplification. Some clones are missing from TCRdb's copy, which holds only in-frame ones; the method was immunoSEQ multiplex PCR. The V and J calls and clone size were taken over from that table, and D and trimming were inferred from the DNA. Seen here are some 65,000 clones, approximately 83% observed once, and the top ten hold 15% to 20%. Enrolled during active infection, Seattle patients were then followed longitudinally. Germline V gene lookup returns CDR1 SGDLS and CDR2 YYNGEE. Trimming shortened V by 0 bases and J by 8 bases, and 9 bases separated the two germline ends. The CDR3 runs 13 residues.

The TCR was taken from a man in his forties with COVID-19, enrolled during active disease. The chain has TRBV9 and TRBJ2-1; unclear D gene. The sample taken for sequencing was peripheral blood. CDR3 coding DNA: TGTGCCAGCAGCGTAGATCTGGTAGATGAGCAGTTCTTC. Translation: CASSVDLVDEQFF.